One and the same sample provided the 30 T cell receptor beta chains below, sequenced in a study of CD8 T cells in Susac syndrome. Random hexamers were used to reverse transcribe about 0.45 to 1 ug of RNA. In TCRdb, the immunoSEQ multiplex PCR reads were re-called with MiXCR into one record per CDR3 protein. The repertoire holds a few hundred thousand distinct CDR3 sequences, with around 96% as singletons. Sequencing was performed on CD4+ T cells from PBMCs. The receptors shown here come from a human donor with multiple sclerosis.

V usage is TRBV7-3 and J usage is TRBJ2-1; 9 nucleotides agree with TRBD1. Trimming at V came to 3 bases and at J to 13 bases, leaving 4 bases not matched to a gene. The CDR3 totals 12 residues. Per the germline V gene, CDR1 is SGHTA and CDR2 is FQGTGA. CDR3 nucleotides: TGTGCCAGCAGCTTGACAGGGGGAAAACAGTTCTTC. Translation: CASSLTGGKQFF.

V usage is TRBV20-1 and J usage is TRBJ2-5, with 8 bases matching TRBD2. The CDR3 covers 11 residues. Germline CDR1 and CDR2: DFQATT and SNEGSKA (reference sequence). CDR3 nucleotide sequence: TGCAGCGCACCGGGACTAGGGACCCAGTACTTC. Translated: CSAPGLGTQYF.

The V gene is TRBV5-1, the J gene TRBJ2-1, with 8 bases aligning to TRBD2. The CDR3 extends over 14 amino acids. Unmatched junction bases numbered 2, after V lost 0 bases and J lost 6 bases. The germline V gene has CDR1 SGHRS and CDR2 YFSETQ. CDR3 amino acids: CASSLGRGGNEQFF. DNA for the CDR3: TGCGCCAGCAGCTTGGGCCGGGGGGGCAATGAGCAGTTCTTC. Together with reference TRBV5-1 and TRBJ2-1, the CDR3 gives the full variable domain: KAGVTQTPRYLIKTRGQQVTLSCSPISGHRSVSWYQQTPGQGLQFLFEYFSETQRNKGNFPGRFSGRQFSNSRSEMNVSTLELGDSALYLCASSLGRGGNEQFFGPGTRLTVL.

The genes are TRBV27 and TRBJ1-2; 8 positions agree with TRBD1. Per the germline V gene, CDR1 is MNHEY and CDR2 is SMNVEV (reference sequence). J gave up 5 bases and V 7 bases, and 9 bases lay outside the gene matches. The CDR3 extends over 14 amino acids. This CDR3 is CASKTSGGLYGYTF. In nucleotides, the CDR3 is TGTGCCAGCAAAACTTCAGGGGGCTTATATGGCTACACCTTC.

The chain has TRBV12-3 or TRBV12-4 and TRBJ1-2; D call uncertain. V was cut by 6 bases and J by 7 bases, with 9 bases left in between. This CDR3 is built from 11 residues. CDR3 sequence: CASSSPVGYTF. DNA for the CDR3: TGTGCCAGCAGCTCCCCAGTTGGCTACACCTTC.

Of note for this clonotype: Its ends do not fully match the called genes, so a read error is possible. The chain links TRBV7-7 to TRBJ2-5, with TRBD2 identical over 8 bases. The CDR3 is 15 amino acids. Germline assignment: CDR1 SSHAT and CDR2 FNYEAQ (reference sequence). CDR3 sequence: CASSPDGGGAETQYF. CDR3 bases: TGTGCTAGCAGCCCAGACGGGGGGGGCGCGGAGACCCAGTACTTC.

This chain joins TRBV12-3 or TRBV12-4 and TRBJ2-1; D tentatively fits TRBD1 or TRBD2 (5 bases each). The CDR3 length is 15 residues. V was trimmed by 3 bases and J by 3 bases, leaving 12 bases between them. CDR3 nucleotides: TGTGCCAGCAGTTTGGCCCGTGGGGGCTACAATGAGCAGTTCTTC. Translation gives CASSLARGGYNEQFF.

A note on this clonotype: The junction departs from germline at one end; a sequencing error may be responsible. The chain carries TRBV29-1 and TRBJ1-1, with D maybe TRBD1 (6 bases). Germline CDR1 and CDR2: SQVTM and ANQGSEA. This CDR3 region has 14 residues. CDR3 region: CSGGVTGFNTEALF. CDR3 DNA sequence: TGCAGCGGAGGGGTTACAGGGTTTAACACTGAAGCTCTCTTT.

This rearrangement joins TRBV4-2 to TRBJ2-5, with 8 nucleotides matching TRBD2. Trimming removed 0 bases from V and 4 bases from J; junction bases left unmatched: 10. Germline V gene data show CDR1 as LGHNA and CDR2 as YNFKEQ. This CDR3 contains 17 residues. For the CDR3, the DNA is TGTGCCAGCAGCCAAGATATTACGGGGGGGCTCTTAGAGACCCAGTACTTC. It yields the protein CASSQDITGGLLETQYF.

The chain links TRBV29-1 to TRBJ2-2, with 9 positions matching TRBD1. Germline V lookup: CDR1 SQVTM, CDR2 ANQGSEA. V gave up 7 bases and J gave up 1 base; unmatched junction bases: 1. The CDR3 has 13 amino acids. The CDR3, as DNA: TGCAGCGCGGGACAGGGGAACACCGGGGAGCTGTTTTTT. As protein: CSAGQGNTGELFF.

The genes are TRBV20-1 and TRBJ2-3; 8 bases match TRBD2. V lost 6 bases, J lost 6 bases, and 8 bases stayed unmatched. Germline assignment: CDR1 DFQATT and CDR2 SNEGSKA (reference sequence). CDR3 length: 13 residues. The CDR3 DNA reads TGCAGTGCCGAAGCGGGGGCAGGGGATACGCAGTATTTT. Residues: CSAEAGAGDTQYF.

The CDR3 protein is CASSLARGGLTKTQYF. The CDR3 bases are TGTGCCAGCAGCTTGGCGCGGGGGGGCCTCACAAAGACCCAGTACTTC. V gene TRBV5-4 combines with J gene TRBJ2-5; 9 bases map to TRBD2. Germline V CDR1 and CDR2: SGHNT, YYREEE (reference sequence). The CDR3 extends over 16 amino acids. Trimming cost V 0 bases and J 6 bases; bases outside gene matches: 9.

This clonotype was observed once. The gene calls are TRBV14 and TRBJ2-5, with 7 bases lining up with TRBD2. With V trimmed by 4 bases and J by 7 bases, 12 bases remained unmatched. CDR3 size: 15 residues. Germline V gene sequence: CDR1 SGHDN, CDR2 FVKESK. The CDR3 DNA follows: TGTGCCAGCAGCCCCTCTGGGAGGGCAGCGGGGACCCAGTACTTC. Residues: CASSPSGRAAGTQYF.

This chain joins TRBV5-1 and TRBJ2-3; 13 bases line up with TRBD2. V lost 6 bases and J lost 3; bases outside the gene matches: 4. Germline CDR1 SGHRS, CDR2 YFSETQ. The length of the CDR3 is 15 residues. The CDR3 protein is CASNGLAGATDTQYF. CDR3 nucleotide sequence: TGCGCCAGCAACGGACTAGCGGGGGCTACAGATACGCAGTATTTT.

The J gene is TRBJ2-2, the V gene TRBV29-1; 8 bases are a match to TRBD1. The V gene's germline CDR1 is SQVTM and CDR2 ANQGSEA. With 6 bases clipped from V and 6 bases from J, the junction kept 6 bases outside the gene matches. CDR3 length: 13 residues. The CDR3 spells CSVRTGPAGELFF. DNA of the CDR3: TGCAGCGTGCGGACAGGGCCCGCCGGGGAGCTGTTTTTT.

The gene calls are TRBV29-1 and TRBJ2-1, with 7 bases that match TRBD1. This CDR3 is 17 amino acids long. V dropped 4 bases and J dropped 4; count of bases not matched to a gene: 16. The germline gives CDR1 SQVTM, CDR2 ANQGSEA. CDR3 nucleotide sequence: TGCAGCGTTGTCCAGAGACCGGGACAGACAAAATACAATGAGCAGTTCTTC. Translation: CSVVQRPGQTKYNEQFF.

J is TRBJ2-1 and V is TRBV29-1, with D possibly being TRBD1 (7 bases). V lost 3 bases to trimming and J lost 10 bases, with 22 bases between them. This CDR3 is 15 amino acids long. The germline gives CDR1 SQVTM, CDR2 ANQGSEA. CDR3 in amino acids: CSVDKGEQGGHEQFF. The DNA for the CDR3 is TGCAGCGTTGATAAGGGGGAGCAGGGGGGACACGAGCAGTTCTTC.

The chain employs TRBV3-1 and TRBJ2-5, with 7 bases fitting TRBD1. The CDR3 runs 15 residues. The ends lost 0 bases at V and 1 base at J; junction bases unmatched: 2. Germline assignment: CDR1 LGHDT and CDR2 YNNKEL (reference sequence). The CDR3 loop is CASSQDRGFQETQYF. CDR3 bases: TGTGCCAGCAGCCAAGACAGGGGGTTCCAAGAGACCCAGTACTTC.

This rearrangement joins TRBV20-1 to TRBJ2-7, with 7 bases that match TRBD1. The junction had 11 bases not matched to a gene; V was cut back by 3 bases and J by 0 bases. This CDR3 spans 16 amino acids. Germline CDR1 reads DFQATT; CDR2 reads SNEGSKA (reference sequence). CDR3 sequence: CSASPVSGTVSYEQYF. Written as DNA, the CDR3 is TGCAGTGCTAGCCCCGTTTCCGGGACAGTCTCCTACGAGCAGTACTTC.

The J gene is TRBJ2-3, the V gene TRBV29-1, with D hard to call. The CDR3 covers 13 residues. Trimming pared 7 bases from V and 2 bases from J, leaving 13 bases between. Germline assignment: CDR1 SQVTM and CDR2 ANQGSEA. The CDR3 DNA reads TGCAGCGCCGCCCGACCCCTCACAGATACGCAGTATTTT. It yields the protein CSAARPLTDTQYF.

J is TRBJ1-1 and V is TRBV5-1; 8 bases fit TRBD1. The CDR3 runs to 16 residues. The ends lost 2 bases at V and 4 bases at J; junction bases unmatched: 10. Germline V gene data show CDR1 as SGHRS and CDR2 as YFSETQ. The CDR3 loop is CASSFGDRTSVTEAFF. CDR3 nucleotides: TGCGCCAGCAGCTTCGGGGACAGGACCTCGGTCACTGAAGCTTTCTTT.

This clonotype occurred a few times. The V and J genes are TRBV6-1 and TRBJ2-5; D might be TRBD1 (5 bases). The CDR3 length is 15 residues. V dropped 4 bases and J dropped 2 bases, with 14 bases sitting between them. CDR1 is MNHNS, CDR2 SASEGT, per germline. In DNA form, the CDR3 reads TGTGCCAGCAGTGGGCAGGGCATAGGTCAAGAGACCCAGTACTTC. It codes for CASSGQGIGQETQYF.

The chain combines TRBV20-1 with TRBJ2-3; 12 bases are shared with TRBD2. The CDR3 length is 17 residues. V was clipped by 6 bases and J by 0 bases; unmatched bases: 10. CDR1 is DFQATT, CDR2 SNEGSKA, per germline (reference sequence). CDR3 sequence reads: CSAHGLAGRSSTDTQYF. CDR3 DNA sequence: TGCAGTGCCCACGGACTAGCGGGGCGCTCTAGCACAGATACGCAGTATTTT.

The V and J genes are TRBV7-9 and TRBJ2-7, with D possibly TRBD2 on 6 matching bases. The CDR3 length is 14 residues. The V and J ends lost 7 bases and 5 bases respectively, with 18 bases between them. CDR1 is SEHNR, CDR2 FQNEAQ, per germline (reference sequence). The DNA of the CDR3 is TGTGCCAGCACCATCTCAGGGACTCTCGACGAGCAGTACTTC. It codes for CASTISGTLDEQYF.

The chain has TRBV3-1 and TRBJ2-5, with D possibly being TRBD1 (6 bases). The V end was cut by 7 bases, the J end by 9 bases, with 15 bases between. CDR1 is LGHDT, CDR2 YNNKEL, per germline (reference sequence). This CDR3 has 12 residues. This CDR3 reads CASISTPGAQYF. In DNA form, the CDR3 reads TGTGCCAGCATCTCTACCCCAGGGGCCCAGTACTTC.

V is TRBV6-5 and J is TRBJ1-5, with TRBD1 as a possible D gene (5 bases). This CDR3 comprises 17 residues. The V end was cut by 0 bases, the J end by 1 base, with 13 bases between. Germline V gives CDR1 MNHEY, CDR2 SVGAGI. The CDR3 protein is CASSYSSGGGSNQPQHF. For the CDR3, the DNA is TGTGCCAGCAGTTACTCGTCCGGGGGAGGGAGCAATCAGCCCCAGCATTTT.

The gene calls are TRBV20-1 and TRBJ1-6; 10 bases map to TRBD1. This CDR3 region has 14 residues. The V gene's germline CDR1 is DFQATT and CDR2 SNEGSKA (reference sequence). Trimming removed 3 bases from V and 11 bases from J; junction bases left unmatched: 7. CDR3 DNA: TGCAGTGCTAGTAGCGACAGGGGGCTACCACCCCTCCACTTT. Amino acids: CSASSDRGLPPLHF.

V and J are TRBV5-1 and TRBJ2-1; 8 nucleotides align to TRBD1. CDR1 SGHRS and CDR2 YFSETQ come from the germline V gene. This CDR3 comprises 14 residues. Germline trimming cut 4 bases from V and 4 bases from J; bases unmatched to any gene: 4. CDR3 DNA sequence: TGCGCCAGCAGCGCAGGACAGGGTTACAATGAGCAGTTCTTC. Translation: CASSAGQGYNEQFF.

This rearrangement joins TRBV2 to TRBJ1-2; D remains ambiguous. The germline CDR1 and CDR2 sequences are SNHLY and FYNNEI. The V gene lost 8 bases and the J gene lost 2 bases, with 6 bases spanning the gap. This CDR3 spans 11 amino acids. The CDR3 spells CASLQNYGYTF. DNA of the CDR3: TGTGCCAGCCTACAGAACTATGGCTACACCTTC.

This rearrangement joins TRBV5-1 to TRBJ1-1, with TRBD1 as a possible D gene (6 bases). Trimming took off 3 bases at V and 2 bases at J, with 11 bases between the two ends. CDR3 size: 14 residues. Germline V gene data show CDR1 as SGHRS and CDR2 as YFSETQ. The CDR3 is CASSSQGDNTEAFF. The CDR3 coding sequence is TGCGCCAGCAGCTCACAGGGAGATAACACTGAAGCTTTCTTT.